This T cell receptor (beta chain) was identified during a study of cytomegalovirus exposure and HLA in healthy donors. Findings and limits, study-wide: Across donors, most TCRs were seen rarely, yet some public ones were widespread.

Notes on this clone: As yet, its antigen is unknown.

Researchers ran the PCR with 60 Vbeta and 13 Jbeta primers. The table came from immunoSEQ multiplex PCR; TCRdb's copy has only in-frame clones and leaves some out. The data show 91,000 or so clones, with more than 75% seen just once and 5% to 5.5% held by the top ten. The sequenced material came from PBMCs. This TCR derives from a man aged 25-45 years in good health and CMV-seropositive.

The CDR3 nucleotides read TGTGCCAGCAGCCGAGCCCAAAGCGGGGGTCAGCCCCAGCATTTT. It encodes CASSRAQSGGQPQHF. The chain carries TRBV7-2 and TRBJ1-5; D possibly corresponds to TRBD1 (5 bases). Trimming cost V 5 bases and J 6 bases, with 17 bases left between them. Germline V gene sequence: CDR1 SGHTA, CDR2 FQGNSA. The CDR3 totals 15 residues.